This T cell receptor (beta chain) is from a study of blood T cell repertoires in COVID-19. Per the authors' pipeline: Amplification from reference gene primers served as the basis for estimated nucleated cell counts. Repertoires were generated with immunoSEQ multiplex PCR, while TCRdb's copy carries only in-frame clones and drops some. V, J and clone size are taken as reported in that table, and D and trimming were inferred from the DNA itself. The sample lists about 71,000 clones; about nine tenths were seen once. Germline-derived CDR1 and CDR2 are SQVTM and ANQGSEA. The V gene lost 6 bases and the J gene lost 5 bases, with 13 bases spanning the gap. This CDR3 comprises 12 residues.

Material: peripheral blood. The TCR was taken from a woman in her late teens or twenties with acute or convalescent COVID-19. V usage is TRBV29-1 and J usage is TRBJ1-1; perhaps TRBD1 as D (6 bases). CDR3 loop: CSVLRRGTEAFF. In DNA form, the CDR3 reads TGCAGCGTCCTGCGCAGGGGAACTGAAGCTTTCTTT. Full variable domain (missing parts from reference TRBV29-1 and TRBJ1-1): SAVISQKPSRDICQRGTSLTIQCQVDSQVTMMFWYRQQPGQSLTLIATANQGSEATYESGFVIDKFPISRPNLTFSTLTVSNMSPEDSSIYLCSVLRRGTEAFFGQGTRLTVV.